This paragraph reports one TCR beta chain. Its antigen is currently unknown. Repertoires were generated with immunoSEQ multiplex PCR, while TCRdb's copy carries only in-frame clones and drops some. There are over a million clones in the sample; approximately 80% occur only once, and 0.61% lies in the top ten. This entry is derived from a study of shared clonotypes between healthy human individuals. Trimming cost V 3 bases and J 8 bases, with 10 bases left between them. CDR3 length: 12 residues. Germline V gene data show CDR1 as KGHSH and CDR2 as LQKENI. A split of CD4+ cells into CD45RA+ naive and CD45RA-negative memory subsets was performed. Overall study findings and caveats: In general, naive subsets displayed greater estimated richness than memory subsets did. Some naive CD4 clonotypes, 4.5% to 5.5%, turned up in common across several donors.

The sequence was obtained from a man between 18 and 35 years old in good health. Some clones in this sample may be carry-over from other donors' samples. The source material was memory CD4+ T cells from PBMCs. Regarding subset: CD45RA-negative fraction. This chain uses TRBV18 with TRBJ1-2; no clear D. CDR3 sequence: CASSPEREGYTF. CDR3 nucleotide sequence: TGTGCCAGCTCACCGGAGCGGGAAGGCTACACCTTC.